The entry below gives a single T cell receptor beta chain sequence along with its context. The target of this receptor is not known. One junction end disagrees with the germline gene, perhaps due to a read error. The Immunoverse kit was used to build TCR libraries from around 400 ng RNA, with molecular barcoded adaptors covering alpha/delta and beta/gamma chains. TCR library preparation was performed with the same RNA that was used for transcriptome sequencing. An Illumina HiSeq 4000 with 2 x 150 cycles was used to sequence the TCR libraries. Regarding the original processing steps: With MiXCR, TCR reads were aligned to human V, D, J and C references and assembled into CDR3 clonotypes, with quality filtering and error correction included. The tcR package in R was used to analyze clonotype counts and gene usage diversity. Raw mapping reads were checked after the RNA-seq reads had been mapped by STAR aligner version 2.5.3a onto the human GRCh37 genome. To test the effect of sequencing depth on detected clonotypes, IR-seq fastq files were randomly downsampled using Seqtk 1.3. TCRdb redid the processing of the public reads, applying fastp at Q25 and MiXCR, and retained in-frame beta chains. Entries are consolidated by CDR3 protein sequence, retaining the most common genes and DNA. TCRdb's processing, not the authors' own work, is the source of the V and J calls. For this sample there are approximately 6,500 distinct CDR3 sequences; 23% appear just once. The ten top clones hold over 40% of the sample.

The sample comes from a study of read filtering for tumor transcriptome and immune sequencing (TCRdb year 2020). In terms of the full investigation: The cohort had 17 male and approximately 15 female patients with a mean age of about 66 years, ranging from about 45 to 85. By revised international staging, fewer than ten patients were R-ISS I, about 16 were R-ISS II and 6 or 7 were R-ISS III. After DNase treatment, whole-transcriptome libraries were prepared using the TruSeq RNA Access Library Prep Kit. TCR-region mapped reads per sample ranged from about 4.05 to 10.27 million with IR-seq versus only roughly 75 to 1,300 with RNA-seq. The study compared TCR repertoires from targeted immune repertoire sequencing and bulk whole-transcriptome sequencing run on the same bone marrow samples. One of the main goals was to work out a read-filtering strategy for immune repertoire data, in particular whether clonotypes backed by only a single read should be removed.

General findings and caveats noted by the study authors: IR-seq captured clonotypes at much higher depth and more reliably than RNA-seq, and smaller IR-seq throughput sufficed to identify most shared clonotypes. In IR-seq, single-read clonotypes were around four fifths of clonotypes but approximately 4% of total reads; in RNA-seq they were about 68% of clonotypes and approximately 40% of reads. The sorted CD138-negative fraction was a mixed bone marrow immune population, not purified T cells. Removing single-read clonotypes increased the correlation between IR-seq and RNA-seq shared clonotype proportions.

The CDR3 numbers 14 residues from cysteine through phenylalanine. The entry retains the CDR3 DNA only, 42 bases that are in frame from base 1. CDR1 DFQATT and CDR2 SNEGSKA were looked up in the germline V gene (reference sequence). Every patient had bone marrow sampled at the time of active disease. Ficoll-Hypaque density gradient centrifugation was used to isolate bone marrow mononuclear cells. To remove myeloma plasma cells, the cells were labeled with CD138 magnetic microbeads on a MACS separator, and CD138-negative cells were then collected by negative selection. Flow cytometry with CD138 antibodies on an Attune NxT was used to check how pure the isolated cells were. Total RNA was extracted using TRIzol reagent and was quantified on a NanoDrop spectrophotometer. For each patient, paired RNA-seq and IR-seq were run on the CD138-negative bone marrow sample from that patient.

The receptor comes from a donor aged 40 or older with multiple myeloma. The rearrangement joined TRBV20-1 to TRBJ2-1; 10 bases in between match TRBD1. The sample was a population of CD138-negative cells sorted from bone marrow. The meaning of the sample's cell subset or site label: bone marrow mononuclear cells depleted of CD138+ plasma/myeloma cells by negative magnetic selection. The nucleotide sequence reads TGCGGTGCGAGGAGGGGACAGGGGAGCAATGAGCAGTTCTTC. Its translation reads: CGARRGQGSNEQFF.